This T cell receptor beta chain was captured in a study of blood T cell repertoires in COVID-19 (TCRdb year 2020). As for the study more broadly: Collaborator samples came from the United States, Italy and Spain and covered acute and convalescent phases of COVID-19. The prospective study material was composed of cDNA or gDNA derived from T cells, B-cell-depleted T cells, or PBMCs. Deeply sampled blood TCRbeta repertoires from subjects exposed to, actively infected with, or recovered from COVID-19 were included in the dataset. The repertoires were released in a freely available public database intended as a resource for research on the immune response to SARS-CoV-2. Samples were obtained from the ongoing ImmuneRACE study (first 160 participants) and from 1,254 subjects provided by 6 global collaborators. Sample metadata almost always included a de-identified subject ID, COVID-19 status, age in years and sex. Where available, HLA class I and class II types were obtained from metadata supplied by the sample provider rather than from assay-based typing.

The CDR3, from cysteine to phenylalanine, totals 15 residues. Of the read, only the CDR3 DNA is kept; its 45 bases are in frame from base 1. The germline V gene gives CDR1 as MNHEY and CDR2 as SVGAGI. At the junction V is shortened by 6 bases and J by 2 bases, with 16 bases in between. About this clone: What this receptor recognizes is not known. The record has no base qualities; no much larger clone is one base away.

TCRbeta CDR3 regions were amplified from genomic DNA using the immunoSEQ Assay, a bias-controlled multiplex PCR. In the paper's pipeline: The number of nucleated cells in each sample was estimated from the amplification of reference gene primers within the assay. To quantify the absolute abundance of each unique TCRbeta CDR3 rearrangement, sequence reads were collapsed and filtered. For each sample, productive Simpson clonality was calculated as the square root of Simpson's diversity index across productive rearrangements. The table comes from immuneACCESS by way of TCRdb, which keeps in-frame sequences with V and J called. Part of the clones is missing from these tables; in studies checked, under half for an unresolved V gene and the rest for unknown reasons. The V and J calls and the clone size are those of that table, but D and trimming were determined from the DNA. In all, the sample holds 150,000 to 200,000 clones, and about 90% of those were seen once. Jointly, the top ten make up 11% of the sample.

At one collaborating source in Seattle, patients were enrolled during active infection and were followed longitudinally through the course of disease. Collaborating institutions collected whole blood in K2EDTA tubes following their own protocols. For TCRbeta analysis, collaborator samples were shipped as frozen whole blood, as isolated PBMCs, or as DNA extracted from either sample type. The paper's findings and limits, for the study overall: Clinical and demographic metadata were provided uncurated, with the amount varying by source and participant.

Recombination linked TRBV6-5 to TRBJ1-2, with TRBD1 as a weak D call on 6 bases. The sample consisted of peripheral blood. This TCR was sampled from a woman in her sixties with COVID-19, enrolled during active disease. The CDR3 region reads CASRRGQLNNYGYTF. The DNA reads as follows: TGTGCCAGCAGAAGAGGACAGCTGAACAACTATGGCTACACCTTC.